This is a list of T cell receptor beta chains from one sample in a study of OX40 agonist ivuxolimab in advanced cancers. TCRdb's copy holds only in-frame clones and misses some; the assay was immunoSEQ multiplex PCR. The repertoire consists of 90,000 to 100,000 clones, with 90% occurring once and the leading ten covering 0.15% to 0.2%. The sample here was CD4+ or CD8+ T cells sorted from blood, taken in a trial of the OX40 agonist ivuxolimab. The receptor set was obtained from an adult with an advanced solid tumor such as melanoma, head and neck, liver or kidney cancer. The CDR3 runs from the conserved cysteine through the conserved F or W. A D gene is named only where the DNA matches it firmly. Only part of the rows carry a size: once, few, many, or a class if the clone is expanded.

v_gene,abundance,len,j_gene,d_gene,CDR3nt,CDR3aa
TRBV30,.,18,TRBJ2-1,TRBD1,TGTGCCTGGAGTGTACCTTTTTGGGGGACAGGGGGACCGAATGAGCAGTTCTTC,CAWSVPFWGTGGPNEQFF
TRBV10-2,.,16,TRBJ1-5,.,TGCGCCAGCAGTGTGTCTCAGGGCCCAAAGGGACAGCCCCAGCATTTT,CASSVSQGPKGQPQHF
TRBV9,.,14,TRBJ2-5,.,TGTGCCAGCAGCGTCTCCCTGAGCCAAGAGACCCAGTACTTC,CASSVSLSQETQYF
TRBV6-6,.,13,TRBJ1-2,TRBD1,TGTGCCAGCTTGGACAGGAATACCTATGGCTACACCTTC,CASLDRNTYGYTF
TRBV28,.,16,TRBJ1-5,.,TGTGCCAGCAGTTTAGGGGGTGGGGATAGCAATCAGCCCCAGCATTTT,CASSLGGGDSNQPQHF
TRBV28,.,12,TRBJ2-5,.,TGTGCCAGCAGCCAAGGGGGAGAGACCCAGTACTTC,CASSQGGETQYF
TRBV6-5,.,15,TRBJ2-7,TRBD1,TGTGCCAGCAGTTACTCCCCAGGGGGAGTCTACGAGCAGTACTTC,CASSYSPGGVYEQYF
TRBV2,.,17,TRBJ2-1,.,TGTGCCAGCAGGAGATCAAGTGGGCTGGTTCTCTACAATGAGCAGTTCTTC,CASRRSSGLVLYNEQFF
TRBV27,.,15,TRBJ1-5,.,TGTGCCAGCAGGGTAACAGGGAGGGGTCCAAAGCCCCAGCATTTT,CASRVTGRGPKPQHF
TRBV7-3,.,13,TRBJ1-2,.,TGTGCCAGCAGCCTGAATGGGGGTTATGGCTACACCTTC,CASSLNGGYGYTF
TRBV6-6,.,15,TRBJ1-2,.,TGTGCCAGCAGCAGGGTATTCGAGGGGTACTATGGCTACACCTTC,CASSRVFEGYYGYTF
TRBV7-9,.,15,TRBJ1-5,.,TGTGCCAGCAGCTTAGGCGGGACAAGCAATCAGCCCCAGCATTTT,CASSLGGTSNQPQHF
TRBV11-2,.,15,TRBJ2-7,.,TGTGCCAGCATCAGAGTGGAGGGGGCGGCCTACGAGCAGTACTTC,CASIRVEGAAYEQYF
TRBV5-1,.,15,TRBJ2-1,.,TGCGCCAGCAGCTTGGGGCAGGGAACCTACAATGAGCAGTTCTTC,CASSLGQGTYNEQFF
TRBV4-1,.,17,TRBJ2-7,.,TGCGCCAGCAGCCTCCTCTTCGCCCAGGGACTCCCTACGGGGCAGTACTTC,CASSLLFAQGLPTGQYF
TRBV2,.,16,TRBJ1-4,.,TGTGCCAGCAGTGTGGGGGACACCGCAACTAATGAAAAACTGTTTTTT,CASSVGDTATNEKLFF
TRBV28,.,14,TRBJ2-3,.,TGTGCCAGCAGTTTATTGCCGGGCCGGGATACGCAGTATTTT,CASSLLPGRDTQYF
TRBV14,.,16,TRBJ2-7,TRBD2,TGTGCCAGCAGCCCTACTGGGCGGGGGTACTCCTACGAGCAGTACTTC,CASSPTGRGYSYEQYF
TRBV20-1,few,11,TRBJ2-1,.,TGCAGTGCTAGAGGCGGCCGTGAGCAGTTCTTC,CSARGGREQFF
TRBV21-1,.,17,TRBJ1-1,.,TGTGCCAGCAGCAAAGCGCGTTCCGGCCCCTGGGACACTGAAGCTTTCTTT,CASSKARSGPWDTEAFF
TRBV5-4,.,15,TRBJ2-2,.,TGTGCCAGCAGCGTTAAGGGGGTCGACACCGGGGAGCTGTTTTTT,CASSVKGVDTGELFF
TRBV5-1,.,14,TRBJ1-1,TRBD1,TGCGCCAGCAGCTACGGGGGGACAGGGCAAGAAGCTTTCTTT,CASSYGGTGQEAFF
TRBV6-5,once,12,TRBJ1-2,TRBD1,TGTGCCAGCAGTACAGGGGATTTAGGCTACACCTTC,CASSTGDLGYTF
TRBV19,once,14,TRBJ1-2,.,TGTGCCAGTACGGACAGCCAGATTAACTATGGCTACACCTTC,CASTDSQINYGYTF
TRBV11-2,.,16,TRBJ2-1,TRBD2,TGTGCCAGCAGCCCCTCTAGCGGAGGCTCCTACAATGAGCAGTTCTTC,CASSPSSGGSYNEQFF
TRBV5-1,.,16,TRBJ1-5,TRBD1,TGCGCCAGCAGCTTGGGTGGACAGGGGCCTTCAGAGGTCCAGCATTTT,CASSLGGQGPSEVQHF
TRBV7-9,.,13,TRBJ2-3,.,TGTGCCAGCAGCTTATGGGGGGAGGATACGCAGTATTTT,CASSLWGEDTQYF
TRBV11-1,.,14,TRBJ2-1,.,TGTGCCAGCAGCCCCAGATACTCCTACAATGAGCAGTTCTTC,CASSPRYSYNEQFF
TRBV7-8,few,14,TRBJ1-6,TRBD1,TGTGCCAGCAGCTTTAGACAGGGACAATCACCCCTCCACTTT,CASSFRQGQSPLHF
TRBV5-1,.,17,TRBJ1-6,TRBD1,TGCGCCAGCAGCTTGGCCTCCGGACAGGTCCTTAATTCACCCCTCCACTTT,CASSLASGQVLNSPLHF
TRBV7-6,.,14,TRBJ2-5,.,TGTGCCAGCAGCTTTGGACTGGGCCAAGAGACCCAGTACTTC,CASSFGLGQETQYF
TRBV19,.,19,TRBJ2-3,TRBD2,TGTGCCAGTAGTCGGACTAGCGGGGGACCCTGGGGGGTGACAGATACGCAGTATTTT,CASSRTSGGPWGVTDTQYF
TRBV18,.,14,TRBJ1-5,.,TGTGCCAGCTCACTGGGGAATTGGCGTCAGCCCCAGCATTTT,CASSLGNWRQPQHF
TRBV21-1,once,17,TRBJ2-4,.,TGTGCCAGCAGCAAAACTTCCTCCTTAGAAGCCAAAAACATTCAGTACTTC,CASSKTSSLEAKNIQYF
TRBV5-5,.,17,TRBJ2-3,TRBD2,TGTGCCAGCAGTCCCTTCCGGACTAGTGGGATCTCAGATACGCAGTATTTT,CASSPFRTSGISDTQYF
TRBV10-2,.,15,TRBJ2-5,TRBD2,TGCGCCAGCAGGCCTGGGACTAGCGGAAGGGAGACCCAGTACTTC,CASRPGTSGRETQYF
TRBV5-4,.,18,TRBJ1-3,TRBD1,TGTGCCAGCAGCCAAGATTCCCCAGGGACAGGGGGCCGTAACACCATATATTTT,CASSQDSPGTGGRNTIYF
TRBV20-1,.,11,TRBJ2-1,.,TGCAGTGCTAGCCCTTACAATGAGCAGTTCTTC,CSASPYNEQFF
TRBV18,.,14,TRBJ1-1,.,TGTGCCAGCTCACCAACGTCAGGGCCCACTGAAGCTTTCTTT,CASSPTSGPTEAFF
TRBV5-1,.,16,TRBJ2-1,TRBD1,TGCGCCAGCAGCATCCATCCGGGACAGGGGGTCAATGAGCAGTTCTTC,CASSIHPGQGVNEQFF
TRBV30,.,13,TRBJ1-5,.,TGTGCCTGGAGTGGGGCAGAGAATCAGCCCCAGCATTTT,CAWSGAENQPQHF
TRBV19,.,15,TRBJ1-2,.,TGTGCCAGTAGTAGCCGGGTACTCTATAACTATGGCTACACCTTC,CASSSRVLYNYGYTF
TRBV5-1,.,13,TRBJ1-4,.,TGCGCCAGCGCCCTAGGGGGGTCGGAAAAACTGTTTTTT,CASALGGSEKLFF
TRBV10-3,once,15,TRBJ1-3,.,TGTGCCATCAGTGGAACAGGGCTCTCTGGAAACACCATATATTTT,CAISGTGLSGNTIYF
TRBV27,.,13,TRBJ2-5,.,TGTGCCAGCAGTTTATTCACCCAAGAGACCCAGTACTTC,CASSLFTQETQYF